This TCR beta chain comes out of a study of graft-versus-host responses after intestinal transplantation. Study-wide results and limits: There were GvH clones found in recipient marrow, and some of them appeared first in ileum or blood.

This clone was counted between two and nine times. Germline lookup yields CDR1 LNHDA and CDR2 SQIVND (reference sequence). The V and J ends lost 5 bases and 0 bases respectively, with 14 bases between them. This CDR3 is built from 15 residues. Only in-frame clones appear in the TCRdb table, and some are missing; sequencing was by immunoSEQ multiplex PCR. The data hold fewer than 15,000 clones, with roughly 28% observed a single time. There were 200,000 CFSE-labeled responder cells plated together with 200,000 irradiated, violet-dye-labeled stimulator cells. Upon completion of the reaction, proliferating CFSE-low responders, both CD3+CD4+ and CD3+CD8+, were sorted.

The sequence came from a human patient who received an intestinal transplant. The chain couples TRBV19 to TRBJ2-7; D is ambiguous. Sequenced here: alloreactive CD4+ T cells from a mixed lymphocyte reaction culture, sampled before intestinal transplant. Subset defined: CFSE-low proliferating T cells sorted from roughly six-day pre-transplant mixed lymphocyte reaction (GvH or HvG direction). The CDR3, as DNA: TGTGCCAGTAGTTTACCTGGGCGGAGCTCCTACGAGCAGTACTTC. Translation: CASSLPGRSSYEQYF.